These 15 T cell receptor beta chains were all obtained from the same sample, sequenced in a study of blood T cell repertoires in COVID-19. Measured with immunoSEQ multiplex PCR; TCRdb has only the in-frame clones, and not every one. The sample records 200,000 to 250,000 clones, approximately 78% being singletons. The source material was peripheral blood. The receptor set was obtained from a young woman with acute or convalescent COVID-19.

This chain uses TRBV28 with TRBJ1-5; TRBD1 matches at 7 bases. Germline loops: CDR1 MDHEN, CDR2 SYDVKM. CDR3 length equals 15 residues. V was clipped by 4 bases and J by 7 bases; unmatched bases: 10. Here the CDR3 DNA reads TGTGCCAGCAGTTCCGGGACAGTCCCGTCGCAGCCCCAGCATTTT. Its translation is CASSSGTVPSQPQHF.

V is TRBV10-3 and J is TRBJ1-3, with D uncertain. Trimming left V 2 bases short and J 4 bases short, with 3 bases between. The CDR3 runs to 12 residues. Germline CDR1 reads ENHRY; CDR2 reads SYGVKD. The CDR3 spells CAISEQGNTIYF. CDR3 DNA: TGTGCCATCAGTGAGCAGGGAAACACCATATATTTT.

The genes are TRBV27 and TRBJ2-7; 10 bases match TRBD2. The CDR3 is made up of 14 amino acids. Trimming removed 6 bases from V and 7 bases from J; junction bases left unmatched: 9. Germline CDR1 and CDR2: MNHEY and SMNVEV (reference sequence). The CDR3 region is CASRLSGRRREQYF. The CDR3 DNA follows: TGTGCCAGCAGGCTTAGCGGGAGGAGGCGAGAGCAGTACTTC.

The chain has TRBV29-1 and TRBJ1-1, with unresolved D. Trimming stripped 3 bases from V and 0 bases from J, with 8 bases between. The length of the CDR3 is 13 residues. Germline values: CDR1 SQVTM, CDR2 ANQGSEA. This CDR3 reads CSVDEGMNTEAFF. CDR3 DNA: TGCAGCGTTGATGAGGGAATGAACACTGAAGCTTTCTTT.

Comment on this clone: A read error may produce the germline difference seen at one junction end. The J gene is TRBJ2-1, the V gene TRBV7-7; 11 bases map to TRBD1. This CDR3 contains 19 residues. Germline loops: CDR1 SSHAT, CDR2 FNYEAQ (reference sequence). As DNA, the CDR3 is TGTGCTAGCAGCCGTAGCCCGACCGTATCGGGACAGGGGGACAATGAGCAGTTCTTC. This gives the protein CASSRSPTVSGQGDNEQFF.

The rearrangement links TRBV9 to TRBJ2-3; 12 bases match TRBD2. Germline V gene data show CDR1 as SGDLS and CDR2 as YYNGEE. This CDR3 comprises 17 residues. The ends lost 4 bases at V and 0 bases at J; junction bases unmatched: 6. CDR3 protein: CASSKGGLAGSTDTQYF. The CDR3 coding sequence is TGTGCCAGCAGCAAAGGGGGACTAGCGGGCAGCACAGATACGCAGTATTTT.

This clone appeared a single time. V and J are TRBV7-3 and TRBJ2-1, with a weak D call TRBD2 (6 bases). Trimming shortened V by 3 bases and J by 4 bases, and 13 bases separated the two germline ends. The germline V gene encodes CDR1 SGHTA and CDR2 FQGTGA. The CDR3 sequence is 15 residues long. The CDR3 loop reads CASSFTSGPYNEQFF. Here the CDR3 DNA reads TGTGCCAGCAGCTTCACCAGCGGGCCTTACAATGAGCAGTTCTTC.

V usage is TRBV28 and J usage is TRBJ2-7, with D perhaps matching TRBD1 (5 bases). The CDR3 spans 13 residues. Trimming left V 3 bases short and J 0 bases short, with 6 bases between. Germline V gives CDR1 MDHEN, CDR2 SYDVKM. CDR3: CASSFDSSYEQYF. The CDR3 DNA reads TGTGCCAGCAGTTTCGACAGCTCCTACGAGCAGTACTTC. The complete variable domain, with remaining parts taken from reference TRBV28 and TRBJ2-7, reads DVKVTQSSRYLVKRTGEKVFLECVQDMDHENMFWYRQDPGLGLRLIYFSYDVKMKEKGDIPEGYSVSREKKERFSLILESASTNQTSMYLCASSFDSSYEQYFGPGTRLTVT.

In its sample, this clone was seen once. V usage is TRBV7-2 and J usage is TRBJ2-7, with no clear D. CDR3 length: 13 residues. Germline V gene lookup returns CDR1 SGHTA and CDR2 FQGNSA. The V end was cut by 0 bases, the J end by 3 bases, with 6 bases between. DNA of the CDR3: TGTGCCAGCAGCTTAGCTACGAGCTACGAGCAGTACTTC. Protein product: CASSLATSYEQYF.

The chain combines TRBV4-3 with TRBJ1-2, with D unclear. Germline-derived CDR1 and CDR2 are LGHNA and YSLEER. The V end lost 0 bases, the J end lost 4 bases, and 15 bases lay between the germline ends. The CDR3 runs 16 residues. CDR3 amino acids: CASSQDRRLGGYGYTF. CDR3 nucleotides: TGCGCCAGCAGCCAAGATCGACGTTTAGGAGGCTATGGCTACACCTTC.

V usage is TRBV20-1 and J usage is TRBJ2-3, with 10 nucleotides matching TRBD2. CDR1 and CDR2 from the germline V gene are DFQATT and SNEGSKA (reference sequence). J gave up 6 bases and V 3 bases, and 6 bases lay outside the gene matches. The CDR3 length is 14 residues. The CDR3 loop reads CSASRASGSDTQYF. The CDR3 DNA sequence: TGCAGTGCTAGTAGGGCTAGCGGGAGCGATACGCAGTATTTT.

The V call is TRBV6-4, the J call TRBJ1-1; perhaps TRBD1 as D (5 bases). Germline CDR1 is MRHNA and CDR2 is SNTAGT. The CDR3 has 18 amino acids. Trimming stripped 0 bases from V and 1 base from J, with 18 bases between. In DNA, the CDR3 is TGTGCCAGCAGTGACTCGAATGGGCGGGGGGGATCGAACACTGAAGCTTTCTTT. Amino acids: CASSDSNGRGGSNTEAFF.

The CDR3 coding sequence is TGTGCCAGCAGTTCGACAGGGTCCTGGGGAATCTACGAGCAGTACTTC. Amino acid sequence: CASSSTGSWGIYEQYF. V is TRBV27 and J is TRBJ2-7; 7 nucleotides agree with TRBD1. The ends lost 4 bases at V and 3 bases at J; junction bases unmatched: 12. CDR1 is MNHEY, CDR2 SMNVEV, per germline (reference sequence). CDR3 length: 16 amino acids.

This rearrangement joins TRBV5-1 to TRBJ2-1; D unclear. Germline CDR1 reads SGHRS; CDR2 reads YFSETQ. The CDR3 has 14 amino acids. V lost 7 bases and J 9 bases, leaving 20 bases between the germline ends. This CDR3 reads CASASQIAQSEQFF. CDR3 bases: TGCGCCAGCGCCTCGCAGATCGCTCAATCTGAGCAGTTCTTC.

The chain couples TRBV6-4 to TRBJ1-1; no firm D call. This CDR3 has 13 amino acids. The germline V and J ends were trimmed by 5 bases and 1 base, with 8 bases remaining between them. The germline V gene has CDR1 MRHNA and CDR2 SNTAGT. Here the CDR3 reads CASSFGENTEAFF. The CDR3 nucleotides are TGTGCCAGCAGTTTCGGGGAGAACACTGAAGCTTTCTTT.